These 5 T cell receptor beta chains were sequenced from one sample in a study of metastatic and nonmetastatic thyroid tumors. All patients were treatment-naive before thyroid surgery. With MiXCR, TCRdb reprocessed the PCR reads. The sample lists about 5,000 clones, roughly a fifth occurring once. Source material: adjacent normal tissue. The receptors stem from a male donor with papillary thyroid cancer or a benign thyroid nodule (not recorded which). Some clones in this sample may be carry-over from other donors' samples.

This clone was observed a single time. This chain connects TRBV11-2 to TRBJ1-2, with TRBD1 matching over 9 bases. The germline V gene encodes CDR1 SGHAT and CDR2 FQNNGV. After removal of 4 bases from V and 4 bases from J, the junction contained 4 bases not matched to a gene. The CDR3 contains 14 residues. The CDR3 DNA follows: TGTGCCAGCAGCTGGACAGGGGACGCCTATGGCTACACCTTC. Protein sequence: CASSWTGDAYGYTF.

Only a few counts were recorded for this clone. This CDR3 reads CASSSASTGTGDYEQYF. Here the CDR3 DNA reads TGTGCCAGCAGTTCCGCTTCTACCGGGACAGGGGATTACGAGCAGTACTTC. The chain combines TRBV28 with TRBJ2-7; 10 nucleotides match TRBD1. Germline CDR1 and CDR2: MDHEN and SYDVKM. V lost 4 bases, J lost 4 bases, and 13 bases stayed unmatched. The CDR3 length is 17 residues.

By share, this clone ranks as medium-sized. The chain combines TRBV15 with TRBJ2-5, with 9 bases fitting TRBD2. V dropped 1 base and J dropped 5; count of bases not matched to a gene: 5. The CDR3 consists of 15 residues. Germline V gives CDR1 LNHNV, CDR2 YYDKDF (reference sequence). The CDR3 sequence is CATSRGGGAGETQYF. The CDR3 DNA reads TGTGCCACCAGCAGAGGCGGGGGGGCCGGGGAGACCCAGTACTTC.

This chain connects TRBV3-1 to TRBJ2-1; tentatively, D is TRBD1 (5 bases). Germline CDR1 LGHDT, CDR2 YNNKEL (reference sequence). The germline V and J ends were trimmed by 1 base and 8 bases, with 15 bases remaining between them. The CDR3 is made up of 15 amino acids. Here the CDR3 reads CASSQVPHQGYEQFF. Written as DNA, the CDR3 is TGTGCCAGCAGCCAAGTCCCTCATCAGGGCTATGAGCAGTTCTTC.

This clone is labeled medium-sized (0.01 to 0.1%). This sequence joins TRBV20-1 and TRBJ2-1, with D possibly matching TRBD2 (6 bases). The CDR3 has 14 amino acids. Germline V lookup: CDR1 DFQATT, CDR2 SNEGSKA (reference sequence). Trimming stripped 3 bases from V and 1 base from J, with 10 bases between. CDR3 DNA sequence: TGCAGTGCTAGGCGACTAGATTCCTACAATGAGCAGTTCTTC. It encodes CSARRLDSYNEQFF.